One and the same sample provided the 16 T cell receptor beta chains below, sequenced in a study of blood T cell repertoires in COVID-19. The method was immunoSEQ multiplex PCR; TCRdb's version includes in-frame clones alone and lacks a portion of them. The sample shows 150,000 or so clones, approximately 74% of them seen only once. Input material: peripheral blood. The receptors come from a woman of 80 years or more with acute or convalescent COVID-19.

V and J are TRBV5-8 and TRBJ2-7, with 7 bases matching TRBD1. In germline, CDR1 is SGHTS, CDR2 YDEGEE. CDR3 length: 15 amino acids. Losses at the gene ends were 2 bases for V and 0 bases for J; bases not matched to a gene: 5. The CDR3 reads CASSLGTAGSYEQYF. CDR3 nucleotides: TGTGCCAGCAGCTTAGGGACAGCCGGCTCCTACGAGCAGTACTTC.

The chain is built from TRBV9 and TRBJ1-2; TRBD1 agrees at 7 bases. Germline CDR1 is SGDLS and CDR2 is YYNGEE. V gave up 1 base and J gave up 8 bases; unmatched junction bases: 8. CDR3 size: 14 residues. The CDR3 loop reads CASSVPGGGGGYTF. The DNA for the CDR3 is TGTGCCAGCAGCGTACCAGGGGGTGGAGGCGGCTACACCTTC.

The chain is built from TRBV3-1 (or the pseudogene TRBV3-2) and TRBJ1-2, with TRBD1 matching over 7 bases. Looked up from germline, CDR1 is LGHDT and CDR2 is YNNKEL (reference sequence). This CDR3 has 15 amino acids. After removal of 5 bases from V and 6 bases from J, the junction contained 12 bases not matched to a gene. The chain's CDR3 is CASSEREQGWDGYTF. The CDR3 DNA reads as TGTGCCAGCAGCGAAAGAGAACAGGGGTGGGATGGCTACACCTTC.

V is TRBV6-1 and J is TRBJ1-1; D perhaps matches TRBD1 (5 bases). From germline, CDR1 is MNHNS and CDR2 SASEGT. The CDR3 length is 16 residues. V was pared by 1 base and J by 3 bases, with 15 bases between. In DNA form, the CDR3 reads TGTGCCAGCAGTGAAGATATTGCAGGGCCCGACACTGAAGCTTTCTTT. It encodes CASSEDIAGPDTEAFF.

V usage is TRBV6-5 and J usage is TRBJ1-1; D uncertain. Germline V CDR1 and CDR2: MNHEY, SVGAGI. Trimming pared 2 bases from V and 1 base from J, leaving 11 bases between. The CDR3 loop spans 15 amino acids. This chain's CDR3 is CASSYARRANTEAFF. CDR3 nucleotides: TGTGCCAGCAGTTACGCTCGGAGGGCGAACACTGAAGCTTTCTTT.

The CDR3 DNA reads as TGTGCCAGCAGCACCCGAGAGGGAGATACGCAGTATTTT. This codes for CASSTREGDTQYF. This rearrangement joins TRBV7-3 to TRBJ2-3; D might be TRBD2 (5 bases). Looked up from germline, CDR1 is SGHTA and CDR2 is FQGTGA. The CDR3 is 13 residues long. Trimming shortened V by 5 bases and J by 5 bases, and 11 bases separated the two germline ends.

The chain employs TRBV7-2 and TRBJ2-1, with D possibly TRBD1 on 6 matching bases. Trimming shortened V by 2 bases and J by 8 bases, and 16 bases separated the two germline ends. Per germline, CDR1 SGHTA and CDR2 FQGNSA. The CDR3 spans 15 residues. CDR3 nucleotides: TGTGCCAGCAGCTTAAGGGGGAAGACAAGCCATGAGCAGTTCTTC. It encodes CASSLRGKTSHEQFF.

The genes are TRBV9 and TRBJ2-5; D may be TRBD1 (6 bases). Trimming stripped 0 bases from V and 2 bases from J, with 14 bases between. CDR1 is SGDLS and CDR2 is YYNGEE in the germline V gene. The CDR3 is 16 residues long. The CDR3 region has the DNA TGTGCCAGCAGCGTAGGGTTAGGGACAATGCAAGAGACCCAGTACTTC. Translated: CASSVGLGTMQETQYF.

This chain uses TRBV28 with TRBJ2-3; 15 positions agree with TRBD2. Germline loops: CDR1 MDHEN, CDR2 SYDVKM. The V gene end was trimmed by 4 bases and the J gene end by 6 bases; junction bases not matched to a gene: 8. The CDR3 covers 17 residues. CDR3 in amino acids: CASSSGTSGRPWDTQYF. CDR3 nucleotides: TGTGCCAGCAGTTCGGGGACTAGCGGGAGGCCTTGGGATACGCAGTATTTT. Combining the CDR3 with reference TRBV28 and TRBJ2-3 gives the whole variable domain DVKVTQSSRYLVKRTGEKVFLECVQDMDHENMFWYRQDPGLGLRLIYFSYDVKMKEKGDIPEGYSVSREKKERFSLILESASTNQTSMYLCASSSGTSGRPWDTQYFGPGTRLTVL.

The CDR3 protein is CASGFMGQTIYF. The DNA for the CDR3 is TGTGCCAGCGGGTTCATGGGGCAAACCATATATTTT. The gene calls are TRBV27 and TRBJ1-3, with D perhaps matching TRBD1 (5 bases). Germline CDR1 is MNHEY and CDR2 is SMNVEV (reference sequence). The CDR3 totals 12 residues. V gave up 8 bases and J gave up 10 bases, with 15 bases separating them.

The chain recombines TRBV6-5 with TRBJ2-3; 8 bases match TRBD1. The trim removed 2 bases at V and 2 bases at J, leaving 6 bases unmatched. Germline V gene sequence: CDR1 MNHEY, CDR2 SVGAGI. This CDR3 region has 16 residues. This CDR3 is CASSYGGQGNTDTQYF. CDR3 sequence (DNA): TGTGCCAGCAGTTACGGTGGACAGGGTAACACAGATACGCAGTATTTT.

The rearrangement joins TRBV10-1 to TRBJ2-3, with D tentatively TRBD2 (5 bases). V gave up 0 bases and J gave up 0 bases, with 7 bases separating them. The germline V gene has CDR1 WNHNN and CDR2 SYGVQD (reference sequence). This CDR3 has 15 amino acids. In DNA, the CDR3 is TGCGCCAGCAGTGAGTCCGGCGGGAGCACAGATACGCAGTATTTT. Its translation: CASSESGGSTDTQYF.

The chain joins TRBV9 to TRBJ2-5, with D possibly matching TRBD1 (6 bases). The CDR3 covers 14 residues. V lost 4 bases and J 0 bases, leaving 10 bases between the germline ends. Germline V gene lookup returns CDR1 SGDLS and CDR2 YYNGEE. The CDR3 bases are TGTGCCAGCAGCATCGGACAGTACCAAGAGACCCAGTACTTC. This sequence encodes CASSIGQYQETQYF.

The chain combines TRBV2 with TRBJ1-1; unclear D gene. CDR3 length equals 13 residues. The V and J ends lost 6 bases and 1 base respectively, with 9 bases between them. Germline assignment: CDR1 SNHLY and CDR2 FYNNEI. The CDR3: CASRFSENTEAFF. DNA for the CDR3: TGTGCCAGCAGGTTTTCAGAGAACACTGAAGCTTTCTTT.

J is TRBJ1-2 and V is TRBV2; tentatively, D is TRBD1 (5 bases). Germline values: CDR1 SNHLY, CDR2 FYNNEI. The CDR3 is 13 residues long. The V and J ends lost 1 base and 4 bases respectively, with 7 bases between them. As DNA, the CDR3 is TGTGCCAGCAGTGAAGGCAGGGCCTATGGCTACACCTTC. This encodes CASSEGRAYGYTF.

V is TRBV27 and J is TRBJ2-1, with D tentatively TRBD1 (5 bases). V was pared by 4 bases and J by 9 bases, with 13 bases between. Germline assignment: CDR1 MNHEY and CDR2 SMNVEV (reference sequence). The CDR3 spans 13 residues. CDR3: CASSSRTQGEQFF. The CDR3 DNA sequence: TGTGCCAGCAGTTCCCGGACCCAGGGTGAGCAGTTCTTC.